What follows are 24 T cell receptor beta chains derived from one specimen sequenced in a study of blood T cell repertoires in COVID-19. Generated by immunoSEQ multiplex PCR, the TCRdb table keeps only in-frame clones and is missing some. The table shows approximately 330,000 clones, with 90% occurring only once. The sample was peripheral blood. Receptor source: a middle-aged woman with COVID-19, enrolled during active disease.

The V gene is TRBV7-2, the J gene TRBJ1-1, with 10 bases identical to TRBD1. CDR1 is SGHTA and CDR2 is FQGNSA in the germline V gene. This CDR3 comprises 17 residues. V was clipped by 2 bases and J by 5 bases; unmatched bases: 11. CDR3: CASSLYSLTGGETEAFF. In nucleotides, the CDR3 is TGTGCCAGCAGCTTATATAGCCTGACAGGGGGCGAAACTGAAGCTTTCTTT.

This clone appeared a few times. The chain joins TRBV5-1 to TRBJ2-7, with 12 bases aligning to TRBD2. The CDR3 runs to 15 residues. The ends lost 5 bases at V and 1 base at J; junction bases unmatched: 4. Germline loops: CDR1 SGHRS, CDR2 YFSETQ. Here the CDR3 reads CASSPGLAGSYEQYF. The CDR3, as DNA: TGCGCCAGCAGTCCGGGACTAGCGGGTTCCTACGAGCAGTACTTC.

The V and J genes are TRBV30 and TRBJ1-4; D may be TRBD1 (6 bases). The CDR3 has 15 residues. Per germline, CDR1 GTSNPN and CDR2 SVGIG (reference sequence). Trimming shortened V by 1 base and J by 5 bases, and 14 bases separated the two germline ends. The CDR3 here is CAWSAQDSRNEKLFF. CDR3 sequence (DNA): TGTGCCTGGAGTGCTCAGGACAGTAGGAATGAAAAACTGTTTTTT. Full variable domain (remainder filled in from reference TRBV30 and TRBJ1-4): SQTIHQWPATLVQPVGSPLSLECTVEGTSNPNLYWYRQAAGRGLQLLFYSVGIGQISSEVPQNLSASRPQDRQFILSSKKLLLSDSGFYLCAWSAQDSRNEKLFFGSGTQLSVL.

Remarks on this clone: Other DNA sequences within the sample encode an identical CDR3. The chain joins TRBV4-3 to TRBJ1-1; unclear D gene. Germline CDR1 is LGHNA and CDR2 is YSLEER. V shed 1 base and J shed 1 base, with 7 bases lying between them. This CDR3 has 14 amino acids. This CDR3 reads CASSQVEGNTEAFF. In DNA form, the CDR3 reads TGCGCCAGCAGCCAAGTAGAGGGGAACACTGAAGCTTTCTTT.

The chain recombines TRBV2 with TRBJ2-7; 8 bases are a match to TRBD1. This CDR3 has 12 residues. Germline V gene data show CDR1 as SNHLY and CDR2 as FYNNEI. The CDR3 region has the DNA TGTGCTACCTCCGGACAGGGCTACGAGCAGTACTTC. Its protein product is CATSGQGYEQYF.

Here the CDR3 DNA reads TGTGCCAGCAGTTACGGGGGCCTACAGTACTTC. Its protein product is CASSYGGLQYF. V gene TRBV6-2 or TRBV6-3 combines with J gene TRBJ2-7; D is perhaps TRBD1 (6 bases). Between the trimmed V and J ends, which lost 2 bases and 10 bases, there was a span of 9 bases. From germline, CDR1 is MNHEY and CDR2 SVGEGT. The CDR3 totals 11 residues.

This clone was recorded once. The chain combines TRBV6-5 with TRBJ2-3, with 9 bases lining up with TRBD2. V was pared by 6 bases and J by 2 bases, with 6 bases of the junction left unmatched. CDR3 length equals 15 residues. Germline CDR1 MNHEY, CDR2 SVGAGI. The CDR3 sequence is CASRLAGGITDTQYF. CDR3 bases: TGTGCCAGCAGACTCGCGGGGGGGATCACAGATACGCAGTATTTT.

The sample holds a few counts of this clone. CDR3 coding DNA: TGTGCCAGCAGCACTGGTGGTTTGGCTTTCTTT. Translating gives CASSTGGLAFF. The V and J genes are TRBV2 and TRBJ1-1; D unresolved. V was cut by 6 bases and J by 11 bases, with 13 bases left in between. CDR1 is SNHLY, CDR2 FYNNEI, per germline. This CDR3 has 11 amino acids. Filled out from reference TRBV2 and TRBJ1-1, the complete variable domain reads EPEVTQTPSHQVTQMGQEVILRCVPISNHLYFYWYRQILGQKVEFLVSFYNNEISEKSEIFDDQFSVERPDGSNFTLKIRSTKLEDSAMYFCASSTGGLAFFGQGTRLTVV.

This chain joins TRBV19 and TRBJ1-5, with D tentatively TRBD1 (6 bases). CDR3 length equals 16 residues. The germline V gene has CDR1 LNHDA and CDR2 SQIVND (reference sequence). Deletions cut 1 base from V and 7 bases from J, with 17 bases between. The CDR3: CASSIGGGGPRQPQHF. In nucleotides, the CDR3 is TGTGCCAGTAGTATAGGCGGCGGGGGCCCTAGACAGCCCCAGCATTTT.

The chain links TRBV9 to TRBJ1-1; D is possibly TRBD1 (5 bases). Germline V gives CDR1 SGDLS, CDR2 YYNGEE. Trimming pared 3 bases from V and 2 bases from J, leaving 17 bases between. CDR3 length: 16 amino acids. The CDR3 here is CASSADLRTPNTEAFF. CDR3 coding DNA: TGTGCCAGCAGCGCCGACTTAAGGACACCCAACACTGAAGCTTTCTTT.

The chain carries TRBV7-6 and TRBJ2-1; TRBD1 agrees at 8 bases. CDR3 size: 17 residues. Germline CDR1 is SGHVS and CDR2 is FNYEAQ. J was trimmed by 2 bases and V by 5 bases; bases with no gene match: 11. The CDR3 protein is CASSHTPGQGTYNEQFF. The CDR3 DNA sequence: TGTGCCAGCAGCCACACGCCAGGACAGGGTACCTACAATGAGCAGTTCTTC.

This sequence joins TRBV30 and TRBJ2-7, with TRBD1 matching over 9 bases. Germline CDR1 reads GTSNPN; CDR2 reads SVGIG (reference sequence). The length of the CDR3 is 14 residues. The V segment lost 0 bases and the J segment 2 bases; nucleotides outside the gene matches: 2. The CDR3 spells CAWSVDRGAYEQYF. DNA of the CDR3: TGTGCCTGGAGTGTAGACAGGGGGGCCTACGAGCAGTACTTC.

The chain has TRBV30 and TRBJ1-5, with no clear D. The CDR3 runs to 15 residues. Germline V gene data show CDR1 as GTSNPN and CDR2 as SVGIG (reference sequence). The V gene lost 1 base and the J gene lost 0 bases, with 10 bases spanning the gap. The CDR3 protein is CAWSAGSYSNQPQHF. CDR3 bases: TGTGCCTGGAGTGCCGGGAGTTATAGCAATCAGCCCCAGCATTTT.

The chain carries TRBV4-3 and TRBJ1-4, with TRBD1 identical over 9 bases. The CDR3 runs 15 residues. Germline V CDR1 and CDR2: LGHNA, YSLEER. After removal of 5 bases from V and 6 bases from J, the junction contained 7 bases not matched to a gene. CDR3 in DNA: TGCGCCAGCAGCGGACCGGGACAGGGATATGAAAAACTGTTTTTT. Protein sequence: CASSGPGQGYEKLFF.

V and J are TRBV5-1 and TRBJ2-7, with 9 positions matching TRBD1. The V gene end was trimmed by 4 bases and the J gene end by 3 bases; junction bases not matched to a gene: 8. Germline loops: CDR1 SGHRS, CDR2 YFSETQ. This CDR3 comprises 15 residues. CDR3 amino acids: CASSQELGQGYEQYF. The DNA for the CDR3 is TGCGCCAGCAGCCAGGAATTGGGACAGGGCTACGAGCAGTACTTC.

CDR3 nucleotide sequence: TGTGCCAGCAGTTACCCTAGGGGTACATTTGGGTCCTACGAGCAGTACTTC. This encodes CASSYPRGTFGSYEQYF. The J gene is TRBJ2-7, the V gene TRBV6-2 or TRBV6-3; possible D gene TRBD1, 5 bases. Looked up from germline, CDR1 is MNHEY and CDR2 is SVGEGT. The V and J ends lost 2 bases and 1 base respectively, with 18 bases between them. The CDR3 contains 17 residues.

The CDR3 DNA is TGTGCCAGCAGATTACAGGATGGCTACACCTTC. This codes for CASRLQDGYTF. The rearrangement links TRBV28 to TRBJ1-2; D perhaps matches TRBD1 (5 bases). Trimming left V 6 bases short and J 6 bases short, with 8 bases between. Germline assignment: CDR1 MDHEN and CDR2 SYDVKM. The CDR3 length is 11 residues.

V usage is TRBV20-1 and J usage is TRBJ2-1; D ambiguous. CDR3 size: 16 residues. V was clipped by 3 bases and J by 2 bases, with 17 bases between them. Germline V lookup: CDR1 DFQATT, CDR2 SNEGSKA (reference sequence). The CDR3 DNA follows: TGCAGTGCTAGTATCTGGCCCACCCGAACCTACAATGAGCAGTTCTTC. Translated: CSASIWPTRTYNEQFF.

The CDR3 is CASSFTGAGNTIYF. The DNA of the CDR3 is TGTGCCAGCAGTTTCACAGGAGCTGGAAACACCATATATTTT. The chain employs TRBV27 and TRBJ1-3; D is possibly TRBD1 (5 bases). From germline, CDR1 is MNHEY and CDR2 SMNVEV (reference sequence). V lost 3 bases, J lost 2 bases, and 8 bases lay in between. The CDR3 has 14 residues.

The chain combines TRBV25-1 with TRBJ1-1; D not certain. The CDR3 extends over 12 amino acids. V lost 4 bases and J lost 0, with 3 bases in between. Germline values: CDR1 MGHDK, CDR2 SYGVNS. This CDR3 is CASSALNTEAFF. DNA for the CDR3: TGTGCCAGCAGTGCCTTGAACACTGAAGCTTTCTTT.

This rearrangement joins TRBV9 to TRBJ1-1; D not resolved. V lost 7 bases and J 3 bases, leaving 10 bases between the germline ends. The CDR3 is 12 residues long. Germline CDR1 SGDLS, CDR2 YYNGEE. Written as DNA, the CDR3 is TGTGCCAGCGCTGTGGGAGACACTGAAGCTTTCTTT. Translation: CASAVGDTEAFF. The full variable domain, its missing parts supplied by reference TRBV9 and TRBJ1-1, is DSGVTQTPKHLITATGQRVTLRCSPRSGDLSVYWYQQSLDQGLQFLIQYYNGEERAKGNILERFSAQQFPDLHSELNLSSLELGDSALYFCASAVGDTEAFFGQGTRLTVV.

The V and J genes are TRBV7-9 and TRBJ2-7; the match to TRBD1 covers 8 bases. The CDR3 loop spans 15 amino acids. Looked up from germline, CDR1 is SEHNR and CDR2 is FQNEAQ (reference sequence). The V and J ends lost 1 base and 0 bases, in that order; junction bases with no gene match: 2. This CDR3 is CASSLGQGPSYEQYF. As DNA, the CDR3 is TGTGCCAGCAGCTTAGGACAGGGGCCCTCCTACGAGCAGTACTTC.

V is TRBV18 and J is TRBJ2-7; D unresolved. The CDR3 contains 17 residues. Germline V lookup: CDR1 KGHSH, CDR2 LQKENI. Trimming took off 6 bases at V and 0 bases at J, with 21 bases between the two ends. CDR3: CASSLLLDTTDSYEQYF. The CDR3 DNA sequence: TGTGCCAGCTCCCTTCTCCTTGACACCACAGACTCCTACGAGCAGTACTTC.

This sequence joins TRBV27 and TRBJ2-7; D is possibly TRBD1 (5 bases). There are 13 residues in the CDR3. Trimming took 3 bases from V and 4 from J, leaving 10 bases between them. Germline CDR1 reads MNHEY; CDR2 reads SMNVEV (reference sequence). The CDR3: CASSFYRSYEQYF. For the CDR3, the DNA is TGTGCCAGCAGTTTTTACAGGTCGTACGAGCAGTACTTC.